This T cell receptor (beta chain) was identified in a study of T cells in narcolepsy. The overall study: Healthy controls were enrolled alongside patients with narcolepsy type 1 or type 2.

Regarding this clone: Its target is not known.

Trimming took 8 bases from V and 3 from J; bases not matched to a gene: 10. The CDR3 runs to 15 residues. The germline V gene encodes CDR1 GTSNPN and CDR2 SVGIG (reference sequence). Study-wide findings and caveats: Blood of same and different patients, but not healthy controls, reportedly held recurring autoreactive clonotypes. Comparing one patient's CSF and blood CD4+ clonotypes highlighted HCRT- and TRIB2-specific autoreactive clonotypes.

Data came from immunoSEQ multiplex PCR; TCRdb stores just in-frame clones and leaves some out. The repertoire holds tens of thousands of clones, with 88% as singletons. The chain couples TRBV30 to TRBJ1-1; 12 bases are shared with TRBD1. The source is a human donor with narcolepsy. Sample: CD45RA- memory CD4+ T cells from PBMCs. The CDR3 loop reads CAGGAGQGADTEAFF. The CDR3 nucleotides read TGTGCCGGGGGGGCGGGACAGGGGGCCGACACTGAAGCTTTCTTT.